These T cell receptor beta chains were read from a single sample in a study of T cell responses to AZD1222 COVID-19 vaccine. Sequencing used immunoSEQ multiplex PCR; TCRdb keeps in-frame clones, though not all of them. This sample has more than 95,000 clones, with 80% to 90% found just once. The sequencing here drew on peripheral blood, taken 28 days after the second AZD1222 dose. These receptors were collected from an adult who received the AZD1222 COVID-19 vaccine. Both conserved end residues are part of each CDR3. Each record gives: CDR3 length, V gene, J gene, CDR3 protein.

15	TRBV19	TRBJ1-5	CASRGMAYGNQPQHF
16	TRBV2	TRBJ1-6	CASRLDRSSYNSPLHF
15	TRBV11-2	TRBJ2-2	CASNLRGEYTGELFF
14	TRBV5-1	TRBJ2-5	CASSSGQGHETQYF
15	TRBV6-2/TRBV6-3	TRBJ1-5	CASSPGLTSNQPQHF
12	TRBV30	TRBJ2-7	CAWSNPSYEQYF
13	TRBV28	TRBJ1-2	CASIKGRDYGYTF
14	TRBV2	TRBJ1-4	CASSVQGFGEKLFF
14	TRBV27	TRBJ2-4	CASKSPLAKNIQYF
18	TRBV11-2	TRBJ1-1	CASSRIGDKGALGTEAFF
13	TRBV11-2	TRBJ1-1	CASSQQGWTEAFF
14	TRBV7-2	TRBJ2-7	CASSLSGGAYEQYF
15	TRBV27	TRBJ2-3	CASSFLSEGTDTQYF
13	TRBV19	TRBJ2-2	CASSIGRAGELFF
13	TRBV7-2	TRBJ2-7	CASSFGTNYEQYF
13	TRBV18	TRBJ1-5	CASSPSLNQPQHF
16	TRBV27	TRBJ2-5	CASSLASGGPWETQYF
13	TRBV7-3	TRBJ1-1	CASSQDRHTEAFF
17	TRBV9	TRBJ1-1	CASSEPGQGARDTEAFF
14	TRBV11-2	TRBJ2-7	CASSSLAGVGEQYF
12	TRBV19	TRBJ2-1	CASSIYGNEQFF
16	TRBV9	TRBJ2-3	CASSALAEGFTDTQYF
13	TRBV19	TRBJ1-5	CASSIRVNQPQHF
13	TRBV5-1	TRBJ2-1	CASSGLPRESQFF
18	TRBV28	TRBJ2-2	CASSFWATGQGDTGELFF
14	TRBV5-6	TRBJ1-6	CASSLEVYNSPLHF
15	TRBV6-2/TRBV6-3	TRBJ1-5	CASRPQGRGNQPQHF
14	TRBV6-5	TRBJ2-2	CASSFSANTGELFF
12	TRBV5-1	TRBJ1-2	CASAGGNYGYTF
12	TRBV24-1	TRBJ2-7	CATAGPSYEQYF
15	TRBV7-8	TRBJ1-2	CASSPTLGQGYGYTF
14	TRBV5-1	TRBJ2-2	CASSLQGNTGELFF
13	TRBV19	TRBJ1-1	CASRGDPGAEAFF
13	TRBV19	TRBJ2-5	CASSIGSSAWQYF
16	TRBV28	TRBJ2-7	CASSLPTSGGRYEQYF
16	TRBV5-4	TRBJ1-1	CASSAGGTGGMTEAFF
15	TRBV28	TRBJ2-3	CASSPQGPGTDTQYF